The 5 T cell receptor beta chains in this list originate from one sample, sequenced in a study of cytomegalovirus exposure and HLA in healthy donors. The PCR made use of 60 Vbeta and 13 Jbeta primers. Only in-frame clones appear in the TCRdb table, and some are missing; sequencing was by immunoSEQ multiplex PCR. The sample holds some 110,000 clones; roughly 72% are singletons and the top ten take roughly 12%. The sample was PBMCs. The receptors were gathered from a woman aged 45-60 years in good health and CMV-seropositive.

This clone turned up a few times. Since no conserved phenylalanine or tryptophan closes the CDR3, a read error is the likely cause. V and J are TRBV28 and TRBJ1-4; 8 positions match TRBD1. The CDR3 extends over 17 amino acids. The germline gives CDR1 MDHEN, CDR2 SYDVKM. The CDR3 region has the DNA TGTGCGTGCAGCCCGAGGACAGGGACGTTTACTAATGAAAAACTGTTTGTT. Residues: CACSPRTGTFTNEKLFV.

The rearrangement links TRBV4-2 to TRBJ2-1, with D possibly matching TRBD2 (5 bases). CDR3 length: 16 amino acids. Trimming cost V 1 base and J 0 bases, with 10 bases left between them. The V gene's germline CDR1 is LGHNA and CDR2 YNFKEQ. The CDR3 sequence is CASSQGVTSSYNEQFF. CDR3 DNA sequence: TGTGCCAGCAGCCAAGGGGTCACTAGCTCCTACAATGAGCAGTTCTTC.

V gene TRBV10-3 combines with J gene TRBJ2-1; 7 bases fit TRBD1. Germline V CDR1 and CDR2: ENHRY, SYGVKD. There are 15 residues in the CDR3. Trimming took 6 bases from V and 7 from J; bases not matched to a gene: 12. The CDR3 DNA reads TGTGCCATCAGATCCGGGACAGAGAACCCAAATGAGCAGTTCTTC. Translation gives CAIRSGTENPNEQFF.

This clone was counted a single time. The V and J genes are TRBV12-5 and TRBJ2-5; D call uncertain. The CDR3 covers 14 residues. Germline lookup yields CDR1 LGHNT and CDR2 FRNRAP. The V and J ends lost 0 bases and 2 bases respectively, with 7 bases between them. The DNA for the CDR3 is TGTGCTAGTGGTTTGGTGGTGACACAAGAGACCCAGTACTTC. Its protein is CASGLVVTQETQYF.

V and J are TRBV7-9 and TRBJ1-3, with 9 nucleotides matching TRBD1. Trimming took 5 bases from V and 0 from J; bases not matched to a gene: 11. Germline V gives CDR1 SEHNR, CDR2 FQNEAQ (reference sequence). CDR3 length: 18 amino acids. The CDR3 protein is CASSPQLTGGSSGNTIYF. The CDR3 nucleotides are TGTGCCAGCAGCCCCCAATTGACAGGGGGGAGCTCTGGAAACACCATATATTTT. The entire variable domain, with the rest obtained from reference TRBV7-9 and TRBJ1-3, is as follows: DTGVSQNPRHKITKRGQNVTFRCDPISEHNRLYWYRQTLGQGPEFLTYFQNEAQLEKSRLLSDRFSAERPKGSFSTLEIQRTEQGDSAMYLCASSPQLTGGSSGNTIYFGEGSWLTVV.